This passage covers 3 T cell receptor beta chains from one sample sequenced in a study of blood T cells in healthy people across ages. A second roughly 6 to 11 cycle PCR used barcoded and J-beta primers. TCRdb fed the 5' RACE reads into MiXCR, producing one record per CDR3 protein. The sample carries 1.8 million or so distinct CDR3 sequences, roughly two fifths recorded once. Sequencing was carried out using blood. These receptors were collected from a human donor in good health.

The chain couples TRBV7-2 to TRBJ2-7; 7 bases fit TRBD1. The CDR3 loop spans 19 amino acids. Germline lookup yields CDR1 SGHTA and CDR2 FQGNSA. The J segment lost 2 bases and the V segment lost 4 bases, leaving 20 bases of the junction unmatched. CDR3 residues: CASSWKNLRYRGAPYEQYF. The CDR3 bases are TGTGCCAGCAGCTGGAAAAACCTTCGTTACAGGGGAGCACCCTACGAGCAGTACTTC.

Only a few counts were recorded for this clonotype. The chain is built from TRBV20-1 and TRBJ1-1; 7 bases align to TRBD1. This CDR3 region has 13 residues. V lost 5 bases and J lost 3; bases outside the gene matches: 6. The V gene's germline CDR1 is DFQATT and CDR2 SNEGSKA (reference sequence). CDR3 protein: CSASQGGYTEAFF. The CDR3 DNA sequence: TGCAGTGCTTCTCAAGGGGGCTACACTGAAGCTTTCTTT.

In the case of this clonotype: The junction departs from germline at one end; a sequencing error may be responsible. V usage is TRBV5-1 and J usage is TRBJ1-2; D may be TRBD1 (6 bases). The CDR3 loop spans 14 amino acids. Germline V lookup: CDR1 SGHRS, CDR2 YFSETQ. DNA of the CDR3: TGCGCCAGCAGCCTGGACAGCCCTAACTATGGCTACATCTTC. Encoded protein: CASSLDSPNYGYIF.